This TCR beta chain was sequenced during a study of technical replicates of blood from a handful of donors. The CDR3 is 12 amino acids. Trimming stripped 4 bases from V and 5 bases from J, with 9 bases between. Per germline, CDR1 MGHRA and CDR2 YSYEKL. Profiled with immunoSEQ multiplex PCR; TCRdb holds only in-frame clones, not every one. In the table there are fewer than 95,000 clones, over 75% of which are singletons. The chain is built from TRBV4-1 and TRBJ2-7; tentatively, D is TRBD1 (6 bases). The specimen sequenced was T cells isolated from PBMCs. This clonotype was sampled from a human donor in good health. CDR3 amino acids: CASSLQGHEQYF. The CDR3 DNA reads as TGCGCCAGCAGCCTACAGGGCCACGAGCAGTACTTC.